The 17 T cell receptor beta chains in this list originate from one sample, sequenced in a study of blood T cell repertoires in COVID-19. Assay: immunoSEQ multiplex PCR; the TCRdb copy retains only in-frame clones and omits some. The sample carries about 65,000 clones, 75% to 90% recorded once. Sample: peripheral blood. The receptors derive from an elderly man with acute or convalescent COVID-19.

The V and J genes are TRBV6-5 and TRBJ2-7; TRBD1 might be the D (6 bases). The germline gives CDR1 MNHEY, CDR2 SVGAGI. This CDR3 spans 12 amino acids. Trimming took off 10 bases at V and 3 bases at J, with 13 bases between the two ends. The CDR3 loop reads CATMDRRYEQYF. The CDR3 coding sequence is TGTGCCACTATGGACAGACGCTACGAGCAGTACTTC.

J is TRBJ1-5 and V is TRBV7-9; 9 nucleotides match TRBD1. This CDR3 spans 15 amino acids. J lost 7 bases, V lost 1 base, and 5 bases had no gene match. Germline V gene lookup returns CDR1 SEHNR and CDR2 FQNEAQ (reference sequence). CDR3 bases: TGTGCCAGCAGCTTAGACACAGGGGGCTTGCAGCCCCAGCATTTT. This encodes CASSLDTGGLQPQHF.

The gene calls are TRBV6-5 and TRBJ1-1; D might be TRBD1 (6 bases). Germline values: CDR1 MNHEY, CDR2 SVGAGI. The CDR3 length is 15 residues. V was pared by 6 bases and J by 6 bases, with 20 bases between. The CDR3 is CASSYTGTGISEAFF. The CDR3 bases are TGTGCCAGCAGCTATACAGGGACGGGGATTTCTGAAGCTTTCTTT.

The genes are TRBV18 and TRBJ2-5; D not resolved. V lost 1 base to trimming and J lost 9 bases, with 9 bases between them. Germline CDR1 and CDR2: KGHSH and LQKENI. CDR3 length: 12 residues. The chain's CDR3 is CASSPLDQAQYF. The CDR3 nucleotides are TGTGCCAGCTCACCACTCGATCAGGCCCAGTACTTC.

The chain is built from TRBV5-1 and TRBJ2-5; D not resolved. This CDR3 is 12 amino acids long. Trimming took 5 bases from V and 1 from J, leaving 6 bases between them. Germline V CDR1 and CDR2: SGHRS, YFSETQ. CDR3 residues: CASRQTQETQYF. In DNA, the CDR3 is TGCGCCAGCAGACAAACCCAAGAGACCCAGTACTTC. Full variable domain (missing parts from reference TRBV5-1 and TRBJ2-5): KAGVTQTPRYLIKTRGQQVTLSCSPISGHRSVSWYQQTPGQGLQFLFEYFSETQRNKGNFPGRFSGRQFSNSRSEMNVSTLELGDSALYLCASRQTQETQYFGPGTRLLVL.

This clone has just a few counts. The same CDR3 also results from other DNA sequences found in this sample. The CDR3 nucleotides are TGTGCCAGCTCTCGAGACAGGGATAATTCACCCCTCCACTTT. Translating it yields CASSRDRDNSPLHF. The chain recombines TRBV18 with TRBJ1-6, with TRBD1 matching over 7 bases. The V and J ends lost 6 bases and 5 bases, in that order; junction bases with no gene match: 4. CDR1 is KGHSH, CDR2 LQKENI, per germline. The CDR3 consists of 14 residues.

Note on this clone: A junction end diverges from the germline sequence, so it may reflect a read error. This chain uses TRBV7-7 with TRBJ2-2; TRBD1 might be the D (6 bases). Germline V gene sequence: CDR1 SSHAT, CDR2 FNYEAQ (reference sequence). The CDR3 runs 15 residues. In DNA form, the CDR3 reads TGTGCTAGCAGCTCCGGGACACAGAACACCGGGGAGCTGTTTTTT. As protein: CASSSGTQNTGELFF.

This chain uses TRBV2 with TRBJ2-2; tentatively, D is TRBD2 (7 bases). Germline CDR1 and CDR2: SNHLY and FYNNEI. CDR3 length: 17 amino acids. The V end lost 0 bases, the J end lost 5 bases, and 16 bases lay between the germline ends. The CDR3 sequence is CASSEARVGGRTGELFF. CDR3 nucleotide sequence: TGTGCCAGCAGTGAAGCGCGGGTCGGGGGGCGGACCGGGGAGCTGTTTTTT.

The rearrangement uses TRBV14 and TRBJ2-6, with a possible D match to TRBD1 (5 bases). The length of the CDR3 is 16 residues. The V end lost 4 bases, the J end lost 0 bases, and 10 bases lay between the germline ends. The V gene's germline CDR1 is SGHDN and CDR2 FVKESK. As DNA, the CDR3 is TGTGCCAGCAGCCCCCTGGGGCTCTCTGGGGCCAACGTCCTGACTTTC. Protein sequence: CASSPLGLSGANVLTF.

This clone has a handful of counts. DNA for the CDR3: TGCGCCAGCAGCCAAGAGTCCCAGGCTCGGAACACTGAAGCTTTCTTT. Translating it yields CASSQESQARNTEAFF. The chain recombines TRBV4-1 with TRBJ1-1; D gene unclear. Germline assignment: CDR1 MGHRA and CDR2 YSYEKL. CDR3 length equals 16 residues. Trimming shortened V by 0 bases and J by 1 base, and 12 bases separated the two germline ends.

The V and J genes are TRBV11-2 and TRBJ2-3; 10 bases fit TRBD2. Trimming took 2 bases from V and 4 from J; bases not matched to a gene: 6. CDR1 is SGHAT and CDR2 is FQNNGV in the germline V gene. CDR3 length: 16 residues. The CDR3 region is CASSLFSGGMADTQYF. CDR3 coding DNA: TGTGCCAGCAGCTTATTTAGCGGGGGGATGGCAGATACGCAGTATTTT.

V and J are TRBV5-1 and TRBJ1-2; tentatively, D is TRBD1 (6 bases). The germline CDR1 and CDR2 sequences are SGHRS and YFSETQ. The CDR3 has 17 residues. Trimming pared 0 bases from V and 0 bases from J, leaving 15 bases between. CDR3 sequence reads: CASSLGAGGASNYGYTF. CDR3 nucleotide sequence: TGCGCCAGCAGCTTGGGCGCGGGGGGGGCTTCTAACTATGGCTACACCTTC.

The V and J genes are TRBV2 and TRBJ2-5; TRBD1 might be the D (6 bases). V gave up 5 bases and J gave up 2 bases, with 9 bases separating them. CDR1 is SNHLY, CDR2 FYNNEI, per germline. The CDR3 runs to 13 residues. The CDR3, as DNA: TGTGCCAGCAGTTACGGACAGCAAGAGACCCAGTACTTC. It encodes CASSYGQQETQYF.

The V gene is TRBV28, the J gene TRBJ1-4; TRBD1 might be the D (5 bases). Trimming left V 6 bases short and J 3 bases short, with 14 bases between. The CDR3 is 15 amino acids. Germline values: CDR1 MDHEN, CDR2 SYDVKM. The CDR3 nucleotides are TGTGCCAGCAGCTCCGGAGGGGAGGCTAATGAAAAACTGTTTTTT. Its protein product is CASSSGGEANEKLFF.

This rearrangement joins TRBV5-4 to TRBJ1-2; 7 bases align to TRBD1. Trimming cost V 3 bases and J 8 bases; bases outside gene matches: 10. The CDR3 extends over 14 amino acids. CDR1 and CDR2 (germline): SGHNT, YYREEE (reference sequence). CDR3 region: CASSYEFDRVGYTF. The CDR3 DNA reads as TGTGCCAGCAGCTACGAATTCGACAGGGTAGGCTACACCTTC.

The chain recombines TRBV7-9 with TRBJ1-1; D ambiguous. V shed 4 bases and J shed 1 base, with 7 bases lying between them. This CDR3 comprises 13 residues. CDR1 and CDR2 from the germline V gene are SEHNR and FQNEAQ (reference sequence). The DNA for the CDR3 is TGTGCCAGCAGCTCCCGAGCGAACACTGAAGCTTTCTTT. The encoded protein is CASSSRANTEAFF. Based on the CDR3 plus reference TRBV7-9 and TRBJ1-1, the full variable domain is DTGVSQNPRHKITKRGQNVTFRCDPISEHNRLYWYRQTLGQGPEFLTYFQNEAQLEKSRLLSDRFSAERPKGSFSTLEIQRTEQGDSAMYLCASSSRANTEAFFGQGTRLTVV.

There are a few counts of this clone. The chain employs TRBV5-1 and TRBJ1-6; no clear D. Germline V gives CDR1 SGHRS, CDR2 YFSETQ. The CDR3 is 14 amino acids. Trimming removed 0 bases from V and 8 bases from J, with 9 bases in between. For the CDR3, the DNA is TGCGCCAGCAGCTTGGGGCAGGCCTATTCACCCCTCCACTTT. It is translated as CASSLGQAYSPLHF.